The rows below give T cell receptor beta chains drawn from one sample of a study of CD8+CD57+ T cells in acquired aplastic anemia. MiXCR, applied by TCRdb to the reads, yields one record per CDR3 protein. The sample has approximately 470,000 distinct CDR3 sequences; roughly a third are singletons. Sequences were obtained from sorted CD4+, CD8+, or CD8+CD57+ T cells (not recorded which) from PBMCs. All receptors come from a human donor with aplastic anemia. CDR3s include the opening cysteine and the closing phenylalanine or tryptophan. Each record gives: J gene, V gene, clone size, D gene, CDR3 DNA, CDR3 protein. A D gene is named only where the DNA matches it firmly. The size field is filled for only some rows; it gives once, few, many or a size class.

j_gene: TRBJ2-7
v_gene: TRBV5-1
abundance: few
d_gene: TRBD1
CDR3nt: TGCGCCAGCAAAACCGGGACAGGGGCTTACGAGCAGTACTTC
CDR3aa: CASKTGTGAYEQYF

j_gene: TRBJ2-7
v_gene: TRBV20-1
abundance: many
d_gene: TRBD1
CDR3nt: TGCAGTGCTGGACAGGGGTTTGGGGCTGGGAGGACCTACGAGCAGTACTTC
CDR3aa: CSAGQGFGAGRTYEQYF

j_gene: TRBJ1-2
v_gene: TRBV20-1
abundance: once
d_gene: TRBD1
CDR3nt: TGCAGTGCTAGAACCGGGACAGGGGGAGAAGGCTACACCTTC
CDR3aa: CSARTGTGGEGYTF

j_gene: TRBJ2-7
v_gene: TRBV7-9
abundance: .
d_gene: TRBD1
CDR3nt: TGTGCCAGCAGCTTAGGGGCCATCCCCCGCCGGGACAGGGAGGGCGAGCAGTACTTC
CDR3aa: CASSLGAIPRRDREGEQYF

j_gene: TRBJ2-5
v_gene: TRBV2
abundance: once
d_gene: TRBD1
CDR3nt: TGTGCCAGCAGGGAGGTTGACAACAGGGGAGAGACCCAGTACTTC
CDR3aa: CASREVDNRGETQYF

j_gene: TRBJ2-3
v_gene: TRBV4-1
abundance: .
d_gene: TRBD2
CDR3nt: TGCGCCAGCAGCCAAGGATCCAGCGGGGGGTCTAGCACAGATACGCAGTATTTT
CDR3aa: CASSQGSSGGSSTDTQYF

j_gene: TRBJ2-2
v_gene: TRBV2
abundance: many
d_gene: TRBD2
CDR3nt: TGTGCCAGCAGTTTCCGGACTAGCTACCTCGGCGAGCTGTTTTTT
CDR3aa: CASSFRTSYLGELFF

j_gene: TRBJ1-4
v_gene: TRBV20-1
abundance: few
d_gene: .
CDR3nt: TGCAGTGCTAGAGCCGATGAAAATGAAAAACTGTTTTTT
CDR3aa: CSARADENEKLFF

j_gene: TRBJ2-6
v_gene: TRBV6-1
abundance: many
d_gene: .
CDR3nt: TGTGCCAGCCGCCCCACCGGGGCCAACGTCCTGACTTTC
CDR3aa: CASRPTGANVLTF

j_gene: TRBJ2-7
v_gene: TRBV6-1
abundance: few
d_gene: .
CDR3nt: TGTGCCAGCAGCATGCGGACAGAAGGGGGAGAGCAGTACTTC
CDR3aa: CASSMRTEGGEQYF

j_gene: TRBJ2-1
v_gene: TRBV19
abundance: .
d_gene: .
CDR3nt: TGTGCCAGTCGAGGGGATGAGCAGTTCTTC
CDR3aa: CASRGDEQFF

j_gene: TRBJ2-1
v_gene: TRBV14
abundance: .
d_gene: TRBD2
CDR3nt: TGTGCCAGCAGCCAAGAGAGCGGGGGAGCGTACAATGAGCAGTTCTTC
CDR3aa: CASSQESGGAYNEQFF

j_gene: TRBJ1-4
v_gene: TRBV7-8
abundance: many
d_gene: .
CDR3nt: TGTGCCAGCAGCTTAGACAGAAATGAAAAACTGTTTTTT
CDR3aa: CASSLDRNEKLFF

j_gene: TRBJ2-7
v_gene: TRBV29-1
abundance: .
d_gene: TRBD2
CDR3nt: TGCAGCGTTGAAGTGGGGACTAGCGGGTGGCACGAGCAGTACTTC
CDR3aa: CSVEVGTSGWHEQYF

j_gene: TRBJ2-1
v_gene: TRBV20-1
abundance: .
d_gene: TRBD2
CDR3nt: TGCAGTGCTAGAGATCCTAGCGGGATGTATAATGAGCAGTTCTTC
CDR3aa: CSARDPSGMYNEQFF

j_gene: TRBJ2-1
v_gene: TRBV11-1
abundance: .
d_gene: .
CDR3nt: TGTGCCAGCAGCGATAGCTTTGGGAGCTCCCACAATGAGCAGTTCTTC
CDR3aa: CASSDSFGSSHNEQFF

j_gene: TRBJ2-1
v_gene: TRBV11-1
abundance: .
d_gene: TRBD1
CDR3nt: TGTGCCAGCAGCTTAAACAGGGGGACCTTTACCTACAATGAGCAGTTCTTC
CDR3aa: CASSLNRGTFTYNEQFF

j_gene: TRBJ1-1
v_gene: TRBV29-1
abundance: many
d_gene: .
CDR3nt: TGCAGCGTTGAAGACTTCGAGACACACCCGAACACTGAAGCTTTCTTT
CDR3aa: CSVEDFETHPNTEAFF

j_gene: TRBJ2-7
v_gene: TRBV4-3
abundance: .
d_gene: .
CDR3nt: TGCGCCAGCAGCCAAGGAGCCGGGACCGGGAACCACTACGAGCAGTACTTC
CDR3aa: CASSQGAGTGNHYEQYF

j_gene: TRBJ2-5
v_gene: TRBV2
abundance: .
d_gene: TRBD2
CDR3nt: TGTGCCACCCGGGGTCGGGGGGAAGAGACCCAGTACTTC
CDR3aa: CATRGRGEETQYF

j_gene: TRBJ1-5
v_gene: TRBV20-1
abundance: many
d_gene: .
CDR3nt: TGCAGTGCTCGTCGGGGCGTCAATCAGCCCCAGCATTTT
CDR3aa: CSARRGVNQPQHF

j_gene: TRBJ1-1
v_gene: TRBV2
abundance: many
d_gene: .
CDR3nt: TGTGCCAGCAGGTCCAGCGGCGAAGCTTTCTTT
CDR3aa: CASRSSGEAFF

j_gene: TRBJ1-6
v_gene: TRBV6-5
abundance: .
d_gene: .
CDR3nt: TGTGCCAGCAGTTACTCTAAGGGTTCTTGGTCACCCTTCCACTTT
CDR3aa: CASSYSKGSWSPFHF

j_gene: TRBJ2-5
v_gene: TRBV7-9
abundance: many
d_gene: .
CDR3nt: TGTGCCAGCAGCCCTGGACTAGCAGGGGGCGAGACCCAGTACTTC
CDR3aa: CASSPGLAGGETQYF

j_gene: TRBJ1-6
v_gene: TRBV6-2/TRBV6-3
abundance: .
d_gene: .
CDR3nt: TGTGCCAGCAGTTACTCGTGGTCGGCAGTTGATAATTCACCCCTCCACTTT
CDR3aa: CASSYSWSAVDNSPLHF

j_gene: TRBJ2-3
v_gene: TRBV20-1
abundance: many
d_gene: .
CDR3nt: TGCAGTGCTAGACCGAGGGGCAGGGATACGCAGTATTTT
CDR3aa: CSARPRGRDTQYF

j_gene: TRBJ1-1
v_gene: TRBV20-1
abundance: .
d_gene: .
CDR3nt: TGCAGTGCTGCGGGGGTTCTTAACACTGAAGCTTTCTTT
CDR3aa: CSAAGVLNTEAFF

j_gene: TRBJ2-7
v_gene: TRBV5-1
abundance: many
d_gene: TRBD2
CDR3nt: TGCGCCAGCAGCCGGGGACTAGCGGGAGGGTACTACGAGCAGTACTTC
CDR3aa: CASSRGLAGGYYEQYF

j_gene: TRBJ1-4
v_gene: TRBV5-5
abundance: .
d_gene: .
CDR3nt: TGTGCCAGCAGCTCTCCCTCAGCTGAAAAACTGTTTTTT
CDR3aa: CASSSPSAEKLFF

j_gene: TRBJ2-7
v_gene: TRBV20-1
abundance: many
d_gene: TRBD1
CDR3nt: TGCAGTGCTAGAGATGTCGGGACAGGGTTCGGCGAGCAGTACTTC
CDR3aa: CSARDVGTGFGEQYF

j_gene: TRBJ2-3
v_gene: TRBV5-5
abundance: .
d_gene: TRBD2
CDR3nt: TGTGCCAGCAGGAACGGGAGGACCAGCACAGATACGCAGTATTTT
CDR3aa: CASRNGRTSTDTQYF

j_gene: TRBJ2-1
v_gene: TRBV7-8
abundance: .
d_gene: .
CDR3nt: TGTGCCAGCAGTCTAACTACAGGTCACAATGAGCAGTTCTTC
CDR3aa: CASSLTTGHNEQFF

j_gene: TRBJ2-1
v_gene: TRBV10-1
abundance: many
d_gene: .
CDR3nt: TGCGCCAGCAGTGAGTCGGCAGAATCCTACAATGAGCAGTTCTTC
CDR3aa: CASSESAESYNEQFF

j_gene: TRBJ2-1
v_gene: TRBV6-1
abundance: .
d_gene: .
CDR3nt: TGTGCCAGCAGCGAAACTCTCTGGCGGGAACCTTCCTACAATGAGCAGTTCTTC
CDR3aa: CASSETLWREPSYNEQFF

j_gene: TRBJ2-7
v_gene: TRBV6-1
abundance: many
d_gene: TRBD1
CDR3nt: TGTGCCACCCATCGTGAGACAGGGGTTGGCGAGCAGTACTTC
CDR3aa: CATHRETGVGEQYF

j_gene: TRBJ1-3
v_gene: TRBV7-3
abundance: many
d_gene: .
CDR3nt: TGTGCCAGCAGCGAAAGTGGACGACCTGGAAACACCATATATTTT
CDR3aa: CASSESGRPGNTIYF

j_gene: TRBJ2-7
v_gene: TRBV15
abundance: many
d_gene: .
CDR3nt: TGTGCCACCAGCAGAGATCTTAGACGCGAGAACTACGAGCAGTACTTC
CDR3aa: CATSRDLRRENYEQYF

j_gene: TRBJ2-1
v_gene: TRBV20-1
abundance: .
d_gene: TRBD2
CDR3nt: TGCAGTGCTAGAGCGACTAGCGGGAGGTCCAATGAGCAGTTCTTC
CDR3aa: CSARATSGRSNEQFF

j_gene: TRBJ2-5
v_gene: TRBV24-1
abundance: many
d_gene: .
CDR3nt: TGTGCCACCAGTGATTTGTTCGGTGAGACCCAGTACTTC
CDR3aa: CATSDLFGETQYF

j_gene: TRBJ1-3
v_gene: TRBV2
abundance: .
d_gene: TRBD1
CDR3nt: TGTGCCAGCAGTCCCCCAGGACAGGGGGCAATTGGAAACACCATATATTTT
CDR3aa: CASSPPGQGAIGNTIYF

j_gene: TRBJ1-1
v_gene: TRBV7-2
abundance: few
d_gene: TRBD1
CDR3nt: TGTGCCAGCAGCTTAACGACAGGGTACACTGAAGCTTTCTTT
CDR3aa: CASSLTTGYTEAFF

j_gene: TRBJ2-1
v_gene: TRBV12-3/TRBV12-4
abundance: .
d_gene: .
CDR3nt: TGTGCCAGCAGGCCAGTTAGCTCCTACAATGAGCAGTTCTTC
CDR3aa: CASRPVSSYNEQFF

j_gene: TRBJ2-2
v_gene: TRBV7-2
abundance: .
d_gene: TRBD1
CDR3nt: TGCGCCAGCAGCTTAGTAGGGACAGGGACCGGGGAGCTGTTTTTT
CDR3aa: CASSLVGTGTGELFF

j_gene: TRBJ1-1
v_gene: TRBV25-1
abundance: .
d_gene: .
CDR3nt: TGTGCCAGCAGTGAATCAGGTAGCACTGAAGCTTTCTTT
CDR3aa: CASSESGSTEAFF

j_gene: TRBJ1-1
v_gene: TRBV7-9
abundance: .
d_gene: .
CDR3nt: TGTGCCAGCAGCTTGGTGGCGGGGGTGAACACTGAAGCTTTCTTT
CDR3aa: CASSLVAGVNTEAFF

j_gene: TRBJ1-5
v_gene: TRBV15
abundance: .
d_gene: .
CDR3nt: TGTGCCACCAGCAGTGAACATAGCAATCAGCCCCAGCATTTT
CDR3aa: CATSSEHSNQPQHF

j_gene: TRBJ1-2
v_gene: TRBV7-2
abundance: few
d_gene: .
CDR3nt: TGTGCCAGCAGCCCCAGAGGGCAGCAAGGCTACGCCTTC
CDR3aa: CASSPRGQQGYAF

j_gene: TRBJ1-2
v_gene: TRBV14
abundance: many
d_gene: .
CDR3nt: TGTGCCAGCAGCCAAGATGTTCAGGGCAGGGCGAGCTACACCTTC
CDR3aa: CASSQDVQGRASYTF

j_gene: TRBJ2-5
v_gene: TRBV20-1
abundance: .
d_gene: TRBD2
CDR3nt: TGCAGTGCGAGAAGGCGGGGGGCGAAACAAGAGACCCAGTACTTC
CDR3aa: CSARRRGAKQETQYF

j_gene: TRBJ2-7
v_gene: TRBV12-3/TRBV12-4
abundance: .
d_gene: .
CDR3nt: TGTGCCAGCAGTTTAGGTTTGGGGACCTACGAGCAGTACTTC
CDR3aa: CASSLGLGTYEQYF

j_gene: TRBJ1-2
v_gene: TRBV14
abundance: .
d_gene: .
CDR3nt: TGTGCCAGCTCGCTGGAGGGCAGGGCTGATGGCTACACCTTC
CDR3aa: CASSLEGRADGYTF

j_gene: TRBJ2-5
v_gene: TRBV24-1
abundance: once
d_gene: .
CDR3nt: TGTGCCACCAGAAGTCAACTAGAGACCCAGTACTTC
CDR3aa: CATRSQLETQYF